This TCR beta chain was observed in a study of T cell repertoires in cytomegalovirus infection. Study-wide context: It was the public TCR beta signatures that indicated both CMV infection and matching HLA type.

TCRdb redid the calling of the reads with MiXCR, one entry per CDR3 protein. Of roughly 78,000 distinct CDR3 sequences detected, around 42% appear once; the ten largest clones hold about 92%. CDR1 is DFQATT and CDR2 is SNEGSKA in the germline V gene (reference sequence). CDR3 length equals 17 residues. Study-wide results and limits: Predominance within the ex vivo response was attributable to HLA-C-restricted CMV-specific TCR beta clonotypes.

This clonotype was seen a handful of times. As yet, its antigen is unknown. This clonotype was obtained from a human donor in good health (CMV status not recorded). Some clones in this sample may be carry-over from other donors' samples. V gene TRBV20-1 combines with J gene TRBJ2-5; 8 bases agree with TRBD2. Source: CD8+ T cells from cultured PBMCs, taken from culture after CMV antigen stimulation. For the CDR3, the DNA is TGCAGCCCTCGGATCCGGGGGGGTTTAACCAGCCAAGAGACCCAGTACTTC. Amino acid sequence: CSPRIRGGLTSQETQYF.